What follows are 27 T cell receptor beta chains derived from one specimen sequenced in a study of blood T cells in healthy people across ages. For the second PCR, which ran for roughly 7 to 11 cycles, a sample-barcoded 5' primer and a J-beta primer mix were used. TCRdb reprocessed the 5' RACE reads with MiXCR, giving one entry per CDR3 protein. The sample shows about 1.7 million distinct CDR3 sequences, about 28% of them seen only once. Input material: blood. Source of these receptors: a woman aged 25 to 45 in good health.

The CDR3 reads CASSDRLGNQPQHF. The CDR3 DNA reads TGTGCCAGCAGTGACCGCCTGGGCAATCAGCCCCAGCATTTT. This chain joins TRBV2 and TRBJ1-5, with D uncertain. V gave up 3 bases and J gave up 2 bases, with 8 bases separating them. Per germline, CDR1 SNHLY and CDR2 FYNNEI. The CDR3 is 14 residues long.

This clonotype has ten or more counts. J is TRBJ2-7 and V is TRBV11-2, with 7 nucleotides matching TRBD2. Germline V CDR1 and CDR2: SGHAT, FQNNGV. The CDR3 runs 14 residues. J was trimmed by 4 bases and V by 5 bases; bases with no gene match: 8. The CDR3 nucleotides read TGTGCCAGCAGCAAGGGGACTACCCCATACGAGCAGTACTTC. As protein: CASSKGTTPYEQYF.

This rearrangement joins TRBV27 to TRBJ2-1; 7 nucleotides match TRBD1. Losses at the gene ends were 6 bases for V and 4 bases for J; bases not matched to a gene: 9. This CDR3 contains 15 residues. The germline V gene has CDR1 MNHEY and CDR2 SMNVEV (reference sequence). The CDR3 loop reads CASSIETGTYNEQFF. CDR3 bases: TGTGCCAGCAGCATCGAGACAGGGACATACAATGAGCAGTTCTTC.

CDR3 in DNA: TGTGCCAGCAGTGCCATAGAAAGGAGGGCTAATGAAAAACTGTTTTTT. Its translation: CASSAIERRANEKLFF. This chain links TRBV25-1 with TRBJ1-4, with D hard to call. V lost 4 bases, J lost 3 bases, and 15 bases lay in between. Germline lookup yields CDR1 MGHDK and CDR2 SYGVNS. This CDR3 is 16 amino acids long.

A few counts support this clonotype. The CDR3 is CASSEGTRAEQFF. For the CDR3, the DNA is TGTGCCAGCAGTGAAGGGACTAGAGCTGAGCAGTTCTTC. This chain joins TRBV2 and TRBJ2-1; TRBD2 agrees at 7 bases. The CDR3 sequence is 13 residues long. Germline CDR1 reads SNHLY; CDR2 reads FYNNEI. The ends lost 1 base at V and 9 bases at J; junction bases unmatched: 3.

This clonotype came up many times. This rearrangement joins TRBV12-3 or TRBV12-4 to TRBJ2-7; 9 bases fit TRBD1. Trimming removed 6 bases from V and 4 bases from J; junction bases left unmatched: 7. The CDR3 runs to 14 residues. The CDR3 nucleotides are TGTGCCAGCAGGGGACAGGGAAGAGGGTACGAGCAGTACTTC. Its protein is CASRGQGRGYEQYF.

This clonotype was detected a few times. The V gene is TRBV7-9, the J gene TRBJ1-4; possible D gene TRBD1, 6 bases. Germline CDR1 is SEHNR and CDR2 is FQNEAQ (reference sequence). The CDR3 totals 15 residues. The V end was cut by 2 bases, the J end by 6 bases, with 13 bases between. For the CDR3, the DNA is TGTGCCAGCAGCTTACCGGGACACAACGATGAAAAACTGTTTTTT. Amino acid sequence: CASSLPGHNDEKLFF.

There are a few counts of this clonotype. The junction departs from the called germline gene at one end, perhaps through a read error. V is TRBV6-4 and J is TRBJ1-6; D perhaps matches TRBD1 (6 bases). Germline V CDR1 and CDR2: MRHNA, SNTAGT. The CDR3 covers 13 residues. The DNA of the CDR3 is TGTGCCGGCAGTGGGACAACTAATTCACCCCTCCACTTT. This gives the protein CAGSGTTNSPLHF.

At least ten counts were recorded for this clonotype. The chain joins TRBV5-1 to TRBJ2-5, with D tentatively TRBD1 or TRBD2 (5 bases each). This CDR3 region has 14 residues. Germline V lookup: CDR1 SGHRS, CDR2 YFSETQ. With 7 bases removed from V and 5 bases from J, the gap between germline ends came to 18 bases. The CDR3 sequence: CASSRGETIETQYF. CDR3 DNA sequence: TGCGCCAGCTCCCGGGGCGAGACGATCGAGACCCAGTACTTC.

This clonotype was counted ten times or more. This chain joins TRBV5-6 and TRBJ2-6; D gene unclear. Germline V gene lookup returns CDR1 SGHDT and CDR2 YYEEEE. The CDR3 sequence is 15 residues long. V gave up 2 bases and J gave up 0 bases, with 6 bases separating them. CDR3 nucleotide sequence: TGTGCCAGCAGCTTCTTATACTCTGGGGCCAACGTCCTGACTTTC. Amino acid sequence: CASSFLYSGANVLTF.

For this clonotype: Given a much more abundant clone one base away, this may be a read error. The rearrangement joins TRBV4-3 to TRBJ2-5; 8 bases match TRBD2. Germline V gene sequence: CDR1 LGHNA, CDR2 YSLEER. This CDR3 comprises 15 residues. V trimming: 4 bases; J trimming: 5 bases; junction bases outside the gene matches: 9. The CDR3 is CASSPRLASGETQYF. The DNA of the CDR3 is TGCGCCAGCAGCCCCCGCTTGGCTAGCGGGGAGACCCAGTACTTC.

The chain uses TRBV24-1 and TRBJ2-1, with D perhaps assigned TRBD1 or TRBD2 (5 bases each). This CDR3 spans 16 amino acids. Between the trimmed V and J ends, which lost 5 bases and 3 bases, there was a span of 16 bases. Germline V gene data show CDR1 as KGHDR and CDR2 as SFDVKD. The DNA for the CDR3 is TGTGCCACCAGTGGGAGTGAGGGGACGGACTACAATGAGCAGTTCTTC. Its translation: CATSGSEGTDYNEQFF.

This clonotype was detected only a few times. The J gene is TRBJ2-1, the V gene TRBV12-3 or TRBV12-4; D is unresolved. The CDR3 loop spans 13 amino acids. Trimming removed 4 bases at V and 0 bases at J, with 4 bases between. CDR3 nucleotide sequence: TGTGCCAGCAGTTATGTCTCCTACAATGAGCAGTTCTTC. Protein product: CASSYVSYNEQFF.

This clonotype was seen a handful of times. V gene TRBV3-1 combines with J gene TRBJ2-7, with a weak D call TRBD1 (6 bases). This CDR3 spans 15 amino acids. The V end lost 4 bases, the J end lost 9 bases, and 22 bases lay between the germline ends. Germline CDR1 reads LGHDT; CDR2 reads YNNKEL (reference sequence). CDR3 DNA: TGTGCCAGCAGCCCGCGGCAGGGGTCTGGACAGCGGCAGTACTTC. It codes for CASSPRQGSGQRQYF.

This chain links TRBV5-1 with TRBJ2-2; a weak D match, TRBD2 (5 bases). CDR3 length equals 15 residues. The germline V gene encodes CDR1 SGHRS and CDR2 YFSETQ. The V gene lost 2 bases and the J gene lost 4 bases, with 12 bases spanning the gap. The CDR3 is CASSFGPAGTGELFF. The CDR3 DNA is TGCGCCAGCAGCTTTGGGCCGGCGGGCACCGGGGAGCTGTTTTTT.

The rearrangement joins TRBV7-3 to TRBJ2-1; TRBD1 or TRBD2 may be the D gene (6 bases each). From germline, CDR1 is SGHTA and CDR2 FQGTGA. The CDR3 covers 13 residues. The V gene lost 1 base and the J gene lost 15 bases, with 16 bases spanning the gap. CDR3 loop: CASSLKMGGVLFF. The CDR3 DNA sequence: TGTGCCAGCAGCTTAAAAATGGGGGGCGTACTGTTCTTC.

This clonotype was detected ten times or more. This chain links TRBV29-1 with TRBJ2-7; tentative D call: TRBD1 (5 bases). The CDR3 extends over 13 amino acids. In germline, CDR1 is SQVTM, CDR2 ANQGSEA. V lost 5 bases, J lost 0 bases, and 11 bases lay in between. The CDR3 nucleotides read TGCAGCGTTAAGTTGACAGTCTCCTACGAGCAGTACTTC. Translating gives CSVKLTVSYEQYF.

A word on this clonotype: Compared with germline, one end of the junction differs, possibly owing to a read error. The chain recombines TRBV25-1 with TRBJ2-7, with 9 bases that match TRBD1. This CDR3 comprises 15 residues. Germline CDR1 and CDR2: MGHDK and SYGVNS. This CDR3 reads CAGSEPGQGRSEQYF. The CDR3 DNA reads as TGTGCCGGCAGTGAGCCGGGACAGGGAAGGAGCGAGCAGTACTTC.

V is TRBV7-2 and J is TRBJ1-1; D uncertain. Germline V CDR1 and CDR2: SGHTA, FQGNSA. The CDR3 length is 15 residues. V lost 4 bases, J lost 5 bases, and 17 bases lay in between. CDR3 protein: CASSSADPGWTEAFF. CDR3 nucleotides: TGTGCCAGCAGCTCAGCGGACCCCGGCTGGACTGAAGCTTTCTTT.

V usage is TRBV19 and J usage is TRBJ2-2; D not certain. Germline V CDR1 and CDR2: LNHDA, SQIVND (reference sequence). Trimming stripped 6 bases from V and 4 bases from J, with 18 bases between. CDR3 length: 16 amino acids. The CDR3 DNA sequence: TGTGCCAGTAGAGTGCCGTGGGGTTTATTCACCGGGGAGCTGTTTTTT. It yields the protein CASRVPWGLFTGELFF.

The sample holds a few counts of this clonotype. The V and J genes are TRBV5-1 and TRBJ2-3, with 10 bases fitting TRBD2. The CDR3 has 16 amino acids. V lost 5 bases and J lost 2; bases outside the gene matches: 8. Germline lookup yields CDR1 SGHRS and CDR2 YFSETQ. CDR3 DNA: TGCGCCAGCAGGTCTACCGGGACTAGCGCCACAGATACGCAGTATTTT. Translating it yields CASRSTGTSATDTQYF.

Remarks on this clonotype: A much larger clone differs from this one at a single base, so this may be a read error. CDR3 in amino acids: CSARVGGKEQFF. CDR3 sequence (DNA): TGCAGTGCTAGAGTAGGGGGCAAGGAGCAGTTCTTC. J is TRBJ2-1 and V is TRBV20-1, with 7 bases matching TRBD1. From germline, CDR1 is DFQATT and CDR2 SNEGSKA (reference sequence). Trimming removed 1 base from V and 10 bases from J; junction bases left unmatched: 4. The CDR3 spans 12 residues.

The CDR3 protein is CASSPRGVSEAFF. The CDR3 region has the DNA TGTGCCAGCAGTCCCCGGGGGGTGAGTGAAGCTTTCTTT. This sequence joins TRBV12-3 or TRBV12-4 and TRBJ1-1; D possibly corresponds to TRBD1 (5 bases). V was cut by 5 bases and J by 7 bases, with 14 bases left in between. The CDR3 spans 13 residues.

The table lists this clonotype with many counts. The chain carries TRBV10-3 and TRBJ2-5, with 9 nucleotides matching TRBD2. After removal of 3 bases from V and 5 bases from J, the junction contained 22 bases not matched to a gene. The CDR3 is 20 amino acids. The germline gives CDR1 ENHRY, CDR2 SYGVKD. The CDR3 nucleotides are TGTGCCATCAGTGAAATAGAGGGGCGCGGGGGGGCCGGATCCTCCGAGACCCAGTACTTC. Amino acids: CAISEIEGRGGAGSSETQYF.

This clonotype has just a few counts. The chain employs TRBV5-6 and TRBJ2-7, with a possible D match to TRBD2 (5 bases). The DNA matches TRBJ2-5 better at its end, which makes the J call doubtful. The CDR3 consists of 15 residues. Germline CDR1 reads SGHDT; CDR2 reads YYEEEE. CDR3 coding DNA: TGTGCCAGCAGACCCGTGGGTCTAGCACGAGAGACCCAGTACTTC. Translating gives CASRPVGLARETQYF.

Comments on this clonotype: This could be a read error, since a much larger clone is one nucleotide away. The chain recombines TRBV20-1 with TRBJ2-7; D gene unclear. Looked up from germline, CDR1 is DFQATT and CDR2 is SNEGSKA (reference sequence). The CDR3 is made up of 14 amino acids. This chain's CDR3 is CGAKSPESSYEQYF. CDR3 coding DNA: TGCGGTGCTAAATCGCCGGAGAGCTCCTACGAGCAGTACTTC.

The V call is TRBV10-3, the J call TRBJ1-2; 7 bases line up with TRBD1. The length of the CDR3 is 14 residues. With V trimmed by 3 bases and J by 2 bases, 3 bases remained unmatched. In germline, CDR1 is ENHRY, CDR2 SYGVKD. CDR3 sequence reads: CAISDKGQNYGYTF. In nucleotides, the CDR3 is TGTGCCATCAGTGATAAGGGACAGAACTATGGCTACACCTTC.